This T cell receptor beta chain was sequenced for a study of T cell repertoires in cytomegalovirus infection. Across the study: Recently identified HLA-C-restricted CMV epitopes were among the peptides used. Public TCR beta signatures marked donors with CMV infection and the matching HLA. Findings and caveats of the study: The ex vivo response was dominated by HLA-C-restricted CMV-specific TCR beta clonotypes. Individuals carrying CMV plus the relevant HLA were identified by cumulative frequency of public TCR beta families.

TCRdb redid the calling of the reads with MiXCR, one entry per CDR3 protein. This sample has around 770,000 distinct CDR3 sequences; 25% to 35% occur once, and the top ten carry under 15%. Trimming shortened V by 4 bases and J by 2 bases, and 16 bases separated the two germline ends. This CDR3 has 16 residues. Per the germline V gene, CDR1 is SGHKS and CDR2 is YYEKEE (reference sequence). Regarding this clonotype: As yet, its antigen is unknown.

Sequenced here: cultured CD8+ T cells from PBMCs, sampled from culture after CMV antigen stimulation. The receptor was isolated from a human donor in good health (CMV status not recorded). Some clones in this sample may be carry-over from other donors' samples. This chain links TRBV5-5 with TRBJ2-4; TRBD1 or TRBD2 may be the D gene (5 bases each). The CDR3 region is CASSPGTSSTKNIQYF. The DNA for the CDR3 is TGTGCCAGCAGCCCCGGGACCTCCTCGACCAAAAACATTCAGTACTTC.